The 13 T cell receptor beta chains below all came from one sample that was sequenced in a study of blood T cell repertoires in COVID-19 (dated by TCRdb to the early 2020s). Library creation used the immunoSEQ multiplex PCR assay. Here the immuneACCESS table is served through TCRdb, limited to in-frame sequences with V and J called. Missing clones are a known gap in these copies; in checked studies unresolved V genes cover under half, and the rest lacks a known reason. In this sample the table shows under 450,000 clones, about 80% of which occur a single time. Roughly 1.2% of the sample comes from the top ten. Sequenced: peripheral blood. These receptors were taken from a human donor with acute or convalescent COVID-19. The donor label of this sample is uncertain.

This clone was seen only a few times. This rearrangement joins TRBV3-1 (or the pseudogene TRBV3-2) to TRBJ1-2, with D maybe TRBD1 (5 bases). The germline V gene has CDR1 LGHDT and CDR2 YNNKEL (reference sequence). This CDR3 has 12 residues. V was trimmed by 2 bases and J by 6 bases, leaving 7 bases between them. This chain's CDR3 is CASSQWGNGYTF. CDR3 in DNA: TGTGCCAGCAGCCAATGGGGCAATGGCTACACCTTC.

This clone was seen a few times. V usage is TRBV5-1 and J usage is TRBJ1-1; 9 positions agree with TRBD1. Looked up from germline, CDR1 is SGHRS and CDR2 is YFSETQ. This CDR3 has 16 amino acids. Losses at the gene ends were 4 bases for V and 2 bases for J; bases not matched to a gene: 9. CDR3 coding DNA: TGCGCCAGCAGCCGGGACAGGGTGGGGAGAAACACTGAAGCTTTCTTT. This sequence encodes CASSRDRVGRNTEAFF.

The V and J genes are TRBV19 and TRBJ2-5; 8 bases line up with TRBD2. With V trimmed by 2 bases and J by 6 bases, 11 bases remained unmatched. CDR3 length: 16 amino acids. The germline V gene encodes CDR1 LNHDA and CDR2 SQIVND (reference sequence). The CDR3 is CASSISPAGVRKTQYF. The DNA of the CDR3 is TGTGCCAGTAGTATATCCCCAGCGGGAGTAAGGAAGACCCAGTACTTC.

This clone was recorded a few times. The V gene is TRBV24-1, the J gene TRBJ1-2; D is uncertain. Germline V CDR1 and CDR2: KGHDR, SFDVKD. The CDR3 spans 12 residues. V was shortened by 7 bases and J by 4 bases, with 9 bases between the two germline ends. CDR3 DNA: TGTGCCACCAGGCGGGCAGCCTATGGCTACACCTTC. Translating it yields CATRRAAYGYTF.

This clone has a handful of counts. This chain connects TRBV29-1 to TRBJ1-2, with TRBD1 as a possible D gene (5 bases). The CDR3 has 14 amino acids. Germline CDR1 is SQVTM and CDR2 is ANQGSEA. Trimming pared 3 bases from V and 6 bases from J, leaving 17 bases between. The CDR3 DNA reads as TGCAGCGTTGAGTTCGGGTGGGGCCGGGATGGCTACACCTTC. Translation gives CSVEFGWGRDGYTF.

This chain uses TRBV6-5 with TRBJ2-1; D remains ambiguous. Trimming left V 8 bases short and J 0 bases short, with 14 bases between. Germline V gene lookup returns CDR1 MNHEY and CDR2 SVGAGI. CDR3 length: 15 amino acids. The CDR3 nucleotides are TGTGCCAGCGAGGAGAGGCCGAGCTCCTACAATGAGCAGTTCTTC. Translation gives CASEERPSSYNEQFF.

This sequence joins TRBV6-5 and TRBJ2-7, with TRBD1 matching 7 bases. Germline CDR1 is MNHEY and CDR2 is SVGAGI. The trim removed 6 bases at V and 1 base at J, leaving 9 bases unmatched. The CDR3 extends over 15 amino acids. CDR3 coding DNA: TGTGCCAGCAGACGGCCCGGACAGGCGTCCTACGAGCAGTACTTC. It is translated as CASRRPGQASYEQYF.

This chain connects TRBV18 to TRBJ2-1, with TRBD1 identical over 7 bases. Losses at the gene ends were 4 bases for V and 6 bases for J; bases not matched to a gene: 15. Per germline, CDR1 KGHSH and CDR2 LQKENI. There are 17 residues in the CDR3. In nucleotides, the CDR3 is TGTGCCAGCTCACACGACAGGGTCAAAACCGGTACCAATGAGCAGTTCTTC. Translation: CASSHDRVKTGTNEQFF.

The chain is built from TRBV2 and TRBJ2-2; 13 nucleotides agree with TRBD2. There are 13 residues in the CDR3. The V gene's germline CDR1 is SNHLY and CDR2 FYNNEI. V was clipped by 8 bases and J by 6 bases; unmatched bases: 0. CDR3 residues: CASGLAGAGELFF. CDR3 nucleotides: TGTGCCAGCGGACTAGCGGGAGCCGGGGAGCTGTTTTTT.

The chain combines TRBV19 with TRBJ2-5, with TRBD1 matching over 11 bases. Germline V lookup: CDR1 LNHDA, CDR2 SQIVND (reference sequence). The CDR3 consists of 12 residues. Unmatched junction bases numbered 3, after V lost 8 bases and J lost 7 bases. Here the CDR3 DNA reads TGTGCCAGTGCGGGGACAGGGGGGACCCAGTACTTC. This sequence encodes CASAGTGGTQYF.

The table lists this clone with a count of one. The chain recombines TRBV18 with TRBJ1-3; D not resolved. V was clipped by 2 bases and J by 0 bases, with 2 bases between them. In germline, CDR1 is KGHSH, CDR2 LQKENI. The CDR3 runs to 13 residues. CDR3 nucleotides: TGTGCCAGCTCACCATACTCTGGAAACACCATATATTTT. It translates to CASSPYSGNTIYF.

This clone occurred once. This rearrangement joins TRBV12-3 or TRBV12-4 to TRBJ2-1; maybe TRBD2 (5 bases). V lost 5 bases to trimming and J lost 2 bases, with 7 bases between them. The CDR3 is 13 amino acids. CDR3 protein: CASSGLPYNEQFF. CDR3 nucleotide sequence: TGTGCCAGCAGTGGACTTCCCTACAATGAGCAGTTCTTC.

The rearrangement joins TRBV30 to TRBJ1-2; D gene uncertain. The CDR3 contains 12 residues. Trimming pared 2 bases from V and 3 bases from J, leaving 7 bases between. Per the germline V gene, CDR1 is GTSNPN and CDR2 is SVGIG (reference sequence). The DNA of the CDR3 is TGTGCCTGGAGTCCAGGCCACTATGGCTACACCTTC. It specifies CAWSPGHYGYTF.